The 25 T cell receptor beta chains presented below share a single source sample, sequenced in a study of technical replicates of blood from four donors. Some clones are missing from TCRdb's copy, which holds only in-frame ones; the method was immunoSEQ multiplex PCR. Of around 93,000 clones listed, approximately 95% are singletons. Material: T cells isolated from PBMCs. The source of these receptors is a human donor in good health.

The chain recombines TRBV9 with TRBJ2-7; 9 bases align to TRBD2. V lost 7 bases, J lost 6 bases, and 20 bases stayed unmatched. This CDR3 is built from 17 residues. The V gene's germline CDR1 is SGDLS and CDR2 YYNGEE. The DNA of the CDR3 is TGTGCCAGCGCCCGGGGACTCGCGGGAGGGCCCTCTCGCGAGCAGTACTTC. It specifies CASARGLAGGPSREQYF.

The CDR3 spells CASGGHPRQFF. The CDR3 DNA is TGTGCCAGCGGGGGACACCCAAGGCAGTTCTTC. The V gene is TRBV6-5, the J gene TRBJ2-1; D is perhaps TRBD1 (6 bases). Trimming took off 8 bases at V and 12 bases at J, with 14 bases between the two ends. The length of the CDR3 is 11 residues. CDR1 and CDR2 from the germline V gene are MNHEY and SVGAGI.

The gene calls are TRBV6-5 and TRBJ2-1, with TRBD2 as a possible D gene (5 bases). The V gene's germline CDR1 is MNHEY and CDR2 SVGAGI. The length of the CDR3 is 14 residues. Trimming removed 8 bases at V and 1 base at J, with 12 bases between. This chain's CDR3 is CASGYGVSYNEQFF. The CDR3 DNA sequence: TGTGCCAGCGGGTACGGGGTATCCTACAATGAGCAGTTCTTC.

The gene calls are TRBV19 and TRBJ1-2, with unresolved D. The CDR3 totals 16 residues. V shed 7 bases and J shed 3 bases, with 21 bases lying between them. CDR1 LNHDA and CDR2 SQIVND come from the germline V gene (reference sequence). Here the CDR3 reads CASTPRAGYKDYGYTF. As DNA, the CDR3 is TGTGCCAGTACGCCCCGAGCGGGCTATAAGGACTATGGCTACACCTTC. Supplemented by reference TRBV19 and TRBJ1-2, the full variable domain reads DGGITQSPKYLFRKEGQNVTLSCEQNLNHDAMYWYRQDPGQGLRLIYYSQIVNDFQKGDIAEGYSVSREKKESFPLTVTSAQKNPTAFYLCASTPRAGYKDYGYTFGSGTRLTVV.

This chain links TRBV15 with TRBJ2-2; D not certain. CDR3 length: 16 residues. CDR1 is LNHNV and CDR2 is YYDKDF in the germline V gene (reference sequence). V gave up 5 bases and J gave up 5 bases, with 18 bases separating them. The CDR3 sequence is CATSGSIRSRTGELFF. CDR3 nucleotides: TGTGCCACCAGCGGATCCATTCGCAGCAGGACCGGGGAGCTGTTTTTT.

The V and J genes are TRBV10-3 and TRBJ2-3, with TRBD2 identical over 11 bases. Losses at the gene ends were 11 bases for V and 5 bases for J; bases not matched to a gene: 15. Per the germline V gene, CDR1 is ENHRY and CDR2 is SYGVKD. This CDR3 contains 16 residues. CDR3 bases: TGTGCCCTCCTGGGGGTAGGGACTAGCGGCCTAGATACGCAGTATTTT. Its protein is CALLGVGTSGLDTQYF.

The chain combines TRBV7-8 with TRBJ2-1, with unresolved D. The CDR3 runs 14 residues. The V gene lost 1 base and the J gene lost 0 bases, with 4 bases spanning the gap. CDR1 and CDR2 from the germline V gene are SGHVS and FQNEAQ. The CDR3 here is CASSLVISYNEQFF. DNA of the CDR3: TGTGCCAGCAGCTTAGTCATCTCCTACAATGAGCAGTTCTTC.

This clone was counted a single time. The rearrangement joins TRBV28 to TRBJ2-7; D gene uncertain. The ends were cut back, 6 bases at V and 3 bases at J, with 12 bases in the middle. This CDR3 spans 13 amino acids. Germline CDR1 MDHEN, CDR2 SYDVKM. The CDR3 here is CASSPLGIYEQYF. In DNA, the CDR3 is TGTGCCAGCAGCCCCCTCGGTATCTACGAGCAGTACTTC.

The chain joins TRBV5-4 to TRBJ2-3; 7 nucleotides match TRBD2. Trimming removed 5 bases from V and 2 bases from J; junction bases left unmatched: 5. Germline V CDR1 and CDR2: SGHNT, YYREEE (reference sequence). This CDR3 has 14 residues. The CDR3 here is CASSPGGITDTQYF. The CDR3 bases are TGTGCCAGCAGTCCGGGAGGTATCACAGATACGCAGTATTTT.

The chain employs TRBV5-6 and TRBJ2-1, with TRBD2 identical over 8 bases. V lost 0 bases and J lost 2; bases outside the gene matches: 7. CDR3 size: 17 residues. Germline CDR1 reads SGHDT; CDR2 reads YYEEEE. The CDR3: CASSLAGSGITYNEQFF. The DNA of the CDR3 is TGTGCCAGCAGCTTGGCCGGTAGCGGGATTACCTACAATGAGCAGTTCTTC.

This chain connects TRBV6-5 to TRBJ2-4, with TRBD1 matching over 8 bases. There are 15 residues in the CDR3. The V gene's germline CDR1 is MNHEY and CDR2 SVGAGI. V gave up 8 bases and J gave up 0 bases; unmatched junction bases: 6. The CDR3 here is CASWTGQIAKNIQYF. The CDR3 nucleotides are TGTGCCAGCTGGACAGGGCAAATAGCCAAAAACATTCAGTACTTC.

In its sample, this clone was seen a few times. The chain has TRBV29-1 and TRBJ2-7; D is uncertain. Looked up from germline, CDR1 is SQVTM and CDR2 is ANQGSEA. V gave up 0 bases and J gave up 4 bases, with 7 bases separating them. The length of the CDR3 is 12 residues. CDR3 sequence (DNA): TGCAGCGTTGAAGACTCCTATTACGAGCAGTACTTC. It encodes CSVEDSYYEQYF.

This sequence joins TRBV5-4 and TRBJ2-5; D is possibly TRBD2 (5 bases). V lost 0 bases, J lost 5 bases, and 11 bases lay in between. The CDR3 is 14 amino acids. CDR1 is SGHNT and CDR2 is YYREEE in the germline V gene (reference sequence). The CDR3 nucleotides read TGTGCCAGCAGCTTGGCTCTGAGGGAGGAGACCCAGTACTTC. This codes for CASSLALREETQYF.

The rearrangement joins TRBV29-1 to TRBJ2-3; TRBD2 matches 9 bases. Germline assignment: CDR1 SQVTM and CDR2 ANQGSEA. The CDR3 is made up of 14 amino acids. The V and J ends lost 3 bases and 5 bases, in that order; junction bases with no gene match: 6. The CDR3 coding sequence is TGCAGCGTTGAGGTAGCGGGAGTAGGAGATACGCAGTATTTT. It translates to CSVEVAGVGDTQYF.

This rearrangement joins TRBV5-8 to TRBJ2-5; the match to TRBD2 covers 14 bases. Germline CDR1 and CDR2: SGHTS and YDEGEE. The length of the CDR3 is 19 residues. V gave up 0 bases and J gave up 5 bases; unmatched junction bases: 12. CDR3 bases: TGTGCCAGCAGCTTGGGTACGGGACTAGCGGGAGCGTCTGGGGAGACCCAGTACTTC. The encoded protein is CASSLGTGLAGASGETQYF.

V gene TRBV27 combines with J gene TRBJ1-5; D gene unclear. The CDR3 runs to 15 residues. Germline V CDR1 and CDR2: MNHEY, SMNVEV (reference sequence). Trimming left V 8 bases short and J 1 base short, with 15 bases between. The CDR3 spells CASGHVGVSNQPQHF. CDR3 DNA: TGTGCCAGCGGTCACGTAGGAGTCAGCAATCAGCCCCAGCATTTT.

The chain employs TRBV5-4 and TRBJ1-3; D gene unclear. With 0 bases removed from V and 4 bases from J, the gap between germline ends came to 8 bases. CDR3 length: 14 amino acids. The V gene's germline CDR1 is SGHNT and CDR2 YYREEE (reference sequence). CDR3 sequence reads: CASSLEAGGNTIYF. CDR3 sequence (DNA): TGTGCCAGCAGCTTGGAAGCGGGCGGAAACACCATATATTTT.

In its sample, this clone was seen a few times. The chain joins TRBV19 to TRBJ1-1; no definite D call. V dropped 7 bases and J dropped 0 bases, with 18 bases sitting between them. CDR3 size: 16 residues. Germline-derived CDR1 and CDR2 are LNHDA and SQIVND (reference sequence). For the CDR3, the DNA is TGTGCCAGTACCCTAGGAACGCCACCCCTGAACACTGAAGCTTTCTTT. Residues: CASTLGTPPLNTEAFF. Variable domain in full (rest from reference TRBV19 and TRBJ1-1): DGGITQSPKYLFRKEGQNVTLSCEQNLNHDAMYWYRQDPGQGLRLIYYSQIVNDFQKGDIAEGYSVSREKKESFPLTVTSAQKNPTAFYLCASTLGTPPLNTEAFFGQGTRLTVV.

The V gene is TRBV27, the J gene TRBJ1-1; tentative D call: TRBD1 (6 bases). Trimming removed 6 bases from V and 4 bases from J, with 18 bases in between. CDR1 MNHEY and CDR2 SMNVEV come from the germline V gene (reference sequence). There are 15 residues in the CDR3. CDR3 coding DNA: TGTGCCAGCAGAAAGCTACAGGGTTACGGCACTGAAGCTTTCTTT. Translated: CASRKLQGYGTEAFF.

CDR3 amino acids: CASSYNLDRAANYGYTF. In DNA form, the CDR3 reads TGTGCCAGCAGCTACAACCTTGACAGGGCAGCTAACTATGGCTACACCTTC. The V gene is TRBV5-6, the J gene TRBJ1-2, with 7 bases matching TRBD1. This CDR3 is built from 17 residues. J gave up 0 bases and V 3 bases, and 11 bases lay outside the gene matches. In germline, CDR1 is SGHDT, CDR2 YYEEEE.

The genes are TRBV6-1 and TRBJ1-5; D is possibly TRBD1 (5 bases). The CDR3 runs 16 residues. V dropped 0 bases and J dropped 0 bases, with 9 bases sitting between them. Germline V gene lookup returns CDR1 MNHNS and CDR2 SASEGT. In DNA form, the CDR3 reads TGTGCCAGCAGTGAAGCTGCAGGGTATAGCAATCAGCCCCAGCATTTT. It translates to CASSEAAGYSNQPQHF.

The CDR3 DNA sequence: TGTGCCAGCAGTTTTTTGAGCTACTCAGATACGCAGTATTTT. Amino acid sequence: CASSFLSYSDTQYF. V usage is TRBV28 and J usage is TRBJ2-3; D unresolved. CDR3 length equals 14 residues. The germline V gene encodes CDR1 MDHEN and CDR2 SYDVKM. V lost 3 bases to trimming and J lost 4 bases, with 11 bases between them. Combining the CDR3 with reference TRBV28 and TRBJ2-3 gives the whole variable domain DVKVTQSSRYLVKRTGEKVFLECVQDMDHENMFWYRQDPGLGLRLIYFSYDVKMKEKGDIPEGYSVSREKKERFSLILESASTNQTSMYLCASSFLSYSDTQYFGPGTRLTVL.

The CDR3 loop reads CASSLGSAGGSYEQYF. CDR3 bases: TGTGCCAGCAGTCTAGGGTCGGCAGGGGGTTCCTACGAGCAGTACTTC. This chain links TRBV7-2 with TRBJ2-7; TRBD1 aligns across 7 bases. This CDR3 is 16 amino acids long. The V segment lost 6 bases and the J segment 1 base; nucleotides outside the gene matches: 12. Per the germline V gene, CDR1 is SGHTA and CDR2 is FQGNSA.

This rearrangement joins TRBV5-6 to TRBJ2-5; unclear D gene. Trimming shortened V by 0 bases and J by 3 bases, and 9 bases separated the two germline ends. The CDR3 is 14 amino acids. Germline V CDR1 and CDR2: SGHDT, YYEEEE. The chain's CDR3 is CASSLASVEETQYF. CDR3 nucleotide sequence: TGTGCCAGCAGCTTGGCGTCAGTGGAAGAGACCCAGTACTTC.

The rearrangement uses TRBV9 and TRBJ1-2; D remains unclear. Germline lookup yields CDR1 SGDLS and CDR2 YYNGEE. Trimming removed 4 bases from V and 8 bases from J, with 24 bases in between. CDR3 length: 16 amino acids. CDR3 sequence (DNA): TGTGCCAGCAGCCCGCCCTCGACGGCTAATATCAGGGGCTACACCTTC. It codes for CASSPPSTANIRGYTF.